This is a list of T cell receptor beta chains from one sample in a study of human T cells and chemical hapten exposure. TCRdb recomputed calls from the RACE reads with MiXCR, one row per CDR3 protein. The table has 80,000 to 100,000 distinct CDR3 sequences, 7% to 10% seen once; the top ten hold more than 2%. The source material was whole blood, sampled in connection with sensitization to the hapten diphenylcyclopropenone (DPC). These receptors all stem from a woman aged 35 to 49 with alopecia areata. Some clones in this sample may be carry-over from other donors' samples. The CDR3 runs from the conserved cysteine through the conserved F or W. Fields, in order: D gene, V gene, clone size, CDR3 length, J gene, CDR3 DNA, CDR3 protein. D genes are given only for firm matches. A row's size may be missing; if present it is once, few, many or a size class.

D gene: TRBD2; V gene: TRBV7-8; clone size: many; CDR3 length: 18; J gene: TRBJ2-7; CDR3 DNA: TGTGCCAGCAGCTTGGGGACAGTCGGGGCTAGCGGGAGCTACGAGCAGTACTTC; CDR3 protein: CASSLGTVGASGSYEQYF
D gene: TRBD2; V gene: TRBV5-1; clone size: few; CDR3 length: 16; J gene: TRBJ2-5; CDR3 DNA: TGCGCCAGCAGCTTGGCACTAGCGGGTAGTTATGAGACCCAGTACTTC; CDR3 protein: CASSLALAGSYETQYF
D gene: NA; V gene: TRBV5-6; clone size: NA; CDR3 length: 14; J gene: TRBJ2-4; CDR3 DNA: TGTGCCAGCAGCGTCCGTGGGGCCAAAAACATTCAGTACTTC; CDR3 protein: CASSVRGAKNIQYF
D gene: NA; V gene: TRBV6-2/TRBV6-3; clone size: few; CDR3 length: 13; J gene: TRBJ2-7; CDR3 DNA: TGTGCCAGCAGCAGTGCGCCGTTCTACGAGCAGTACTTC; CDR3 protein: CASSSAPFYEQYF
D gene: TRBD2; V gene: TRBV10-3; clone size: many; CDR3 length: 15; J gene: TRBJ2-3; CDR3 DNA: TGTGCCATCGCAGGGACTAGCGGGATGACAGATACGCAGTATTTT; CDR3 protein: CAIAGTSGMTDTQYF
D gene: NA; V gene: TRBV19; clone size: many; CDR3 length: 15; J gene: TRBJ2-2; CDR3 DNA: TGTGCCAGCCAGATTCAGGGTCGGAGCACCGGGGAGCTGTTTTTT; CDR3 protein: CASQIQGRSTGELFF
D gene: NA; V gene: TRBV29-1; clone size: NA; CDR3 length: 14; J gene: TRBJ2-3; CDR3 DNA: TGCAGCGTTGAGGTCGGGGAGGTGACAGATACGCAGTATTTT; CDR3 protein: CSVEVGEVTDTQYF
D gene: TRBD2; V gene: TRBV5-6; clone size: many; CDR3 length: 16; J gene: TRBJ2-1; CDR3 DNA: TGTGCCAGCAGCCCCTTCGGGACTAGCGCCTACAATGAGCAGTTCTTC; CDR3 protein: CASSPFGTSAYNEQFF
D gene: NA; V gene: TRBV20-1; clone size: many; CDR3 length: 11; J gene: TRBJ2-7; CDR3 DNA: TGCAGTGTTGTAGGACAGTACGAGCAGTACTTC; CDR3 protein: CSVVGQYEQYF
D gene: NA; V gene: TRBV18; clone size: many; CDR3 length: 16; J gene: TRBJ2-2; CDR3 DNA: TGTGCCAGCTCACCCGCCCCCGCCCGAGGGGCCGGGGAGCTGTTTTTT; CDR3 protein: CASSPAPARGAGELFF
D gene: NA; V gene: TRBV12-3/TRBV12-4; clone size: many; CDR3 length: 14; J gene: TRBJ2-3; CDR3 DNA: TGTGCCAGCAGTTTTCAGATTCCCACAGATACGCAGTATTTT; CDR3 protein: CASSFQIPTDTQYF
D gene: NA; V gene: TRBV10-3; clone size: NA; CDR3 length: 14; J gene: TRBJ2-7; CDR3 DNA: TGTGCCATCAGTGAGTCGTGGGAAGGCTACGAGCAGTACTTC; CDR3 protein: CAISESWEGYEQYF
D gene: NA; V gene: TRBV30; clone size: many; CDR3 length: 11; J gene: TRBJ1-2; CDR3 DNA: TGTGCCTGGTCTGAGGGAGGTGGCTACACCTTC; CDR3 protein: CAWSEGGGYTF
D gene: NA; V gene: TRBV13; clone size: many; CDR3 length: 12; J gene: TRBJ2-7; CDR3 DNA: TGTGCCAGCAGCCCATACTCCTACGAGCAGTACTTC; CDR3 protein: CASSPYSYEQYF
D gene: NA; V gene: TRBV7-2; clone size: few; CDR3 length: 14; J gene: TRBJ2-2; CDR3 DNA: TGTGCCACGGCCGTGGGTCCAAACACCGGGGAGCTGTTTTTT; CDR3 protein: CATAVGPNTGELFF
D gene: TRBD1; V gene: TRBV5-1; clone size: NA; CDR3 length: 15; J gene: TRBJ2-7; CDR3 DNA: TGCGCCAGCAGCAAACCGGAGACAGGGGGTCACGAGCAGTACTTC; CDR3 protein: CASSKPETGGHEQYF
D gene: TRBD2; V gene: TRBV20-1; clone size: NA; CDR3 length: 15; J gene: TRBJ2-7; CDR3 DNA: TGCAGTGCTAGTCTCTCTCCCAGCGGGAGATATGAGCAGTACTTC; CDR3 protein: CSASLSPSGRYEQYF
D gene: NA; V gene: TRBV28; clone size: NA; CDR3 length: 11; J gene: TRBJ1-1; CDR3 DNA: TGTGCCAGCAGTCCCCTATCTGAAGCTTTCTTT; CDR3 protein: CASSPLSEAFF
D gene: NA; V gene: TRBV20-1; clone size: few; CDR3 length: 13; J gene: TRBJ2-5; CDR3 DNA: TGCAGTGCTACGGTTCACGGCTCAGAGACCCAGTACTTC; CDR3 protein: CSATVHGSETQYF
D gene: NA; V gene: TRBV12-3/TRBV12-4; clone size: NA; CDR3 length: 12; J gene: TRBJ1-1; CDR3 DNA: TGTGCCAGCAGTGATCCCTACACTGAAGCTTTCTTT; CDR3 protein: CASSDPYTEAFF
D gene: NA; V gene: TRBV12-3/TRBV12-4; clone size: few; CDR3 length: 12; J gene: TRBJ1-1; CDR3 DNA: TGTGCCAGCAGTTTAGCCCCGGGAAGGGCTTTCTTT; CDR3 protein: CASSLAPGRAFF
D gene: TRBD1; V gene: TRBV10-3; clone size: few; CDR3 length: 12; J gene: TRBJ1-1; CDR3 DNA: TGTGCCATCAGCGGGACAGCGGCTGAAGCTTTCTTT; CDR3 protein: CAISGTAAEAFF
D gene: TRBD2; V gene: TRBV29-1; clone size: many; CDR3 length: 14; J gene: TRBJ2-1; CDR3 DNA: TGCAGCATAGCCGGGACTAGCGGGAGCAATGAGCAGTTCTTC; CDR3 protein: CSIAGTSGSNEQFF
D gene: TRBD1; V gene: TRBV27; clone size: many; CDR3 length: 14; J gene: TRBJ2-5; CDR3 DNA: TGTGCCAGCAGTCCAGGGGGCTATGACGAGACCCAGTACTTC; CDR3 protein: CASSPGGYDETQYF
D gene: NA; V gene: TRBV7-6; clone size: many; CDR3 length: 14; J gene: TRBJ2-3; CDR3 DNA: TGTGCCAGCAGCTTAGCGCCAGGCCCAGATACGCAGTATTTT; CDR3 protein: CASSLAPGPDTQYF
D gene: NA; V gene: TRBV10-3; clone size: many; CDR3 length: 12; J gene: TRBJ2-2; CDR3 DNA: TGTGCCATCTATAGCGGCACCGGGGAGCTGTTTTTT; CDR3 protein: CAIYSGTGELFF
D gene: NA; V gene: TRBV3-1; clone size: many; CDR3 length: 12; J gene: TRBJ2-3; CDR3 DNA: TGTGCCAGCAGCCAACTCACAGATACGCAGTATTTT; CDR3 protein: CASSQLTDTQYF
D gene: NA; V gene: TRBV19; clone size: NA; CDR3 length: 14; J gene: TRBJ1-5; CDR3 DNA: TGTGCCAGTACGGGCAGGGGAAAGGATCAGCCCCAGCATTTT; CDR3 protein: CASTGRGKDQPQHF
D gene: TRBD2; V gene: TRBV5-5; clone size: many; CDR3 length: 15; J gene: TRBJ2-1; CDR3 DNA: TGTGCCAGCAGCCTTGAGCGGGGATCCTACAATGAGCAGTTCTTC; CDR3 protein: CASSLERGSYNEQFF
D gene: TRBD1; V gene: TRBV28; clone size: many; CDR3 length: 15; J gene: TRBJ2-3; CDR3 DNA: TGTGCCAGCAGTTCGCCCGGGACAGGGTTTGATACGCAGTATTTT; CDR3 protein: CASSSPGTGFDTQYF
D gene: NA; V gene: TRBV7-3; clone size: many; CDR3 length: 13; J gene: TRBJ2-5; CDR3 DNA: TGTGCCAGCAGCCCGGGGGTCCAAGAGACCCAGTACTTC; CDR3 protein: CASSPGVQETQYF
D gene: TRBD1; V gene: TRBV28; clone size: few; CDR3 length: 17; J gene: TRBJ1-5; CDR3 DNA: TGTGCCAGCAGTCCCGGACAGGGACGGCGGAACAATCAGCCCCAGCATTTT; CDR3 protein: CASSPGQGRRNNQPQHF